Listed below are T cell receptor beta chains from one sample, sequenced in a study of T cells after somatic rescue of genetic block. Using immunoSEQ multiplex PCR, the repertoire was profiled, and TCRdb retains in-frame clones only, with some absent. This sample has 14,000 to 15,000 clones, with more than 70% found just once. Material: peripheral blood mononuclear cells (PBMCs). All receptors derive from a man in his late teens or twenties. Each CDR3 is given with its conserved first and last residue. Each record gives: V gene, J gene, D gene, clone size, CDR3 protein, CDR3 DNA. The D gene is left open where the match is weak. Where a row states a size, it is once, few, many or the class of an expanded clone; other rows omit it.

TRBV5-1	TRBJ2-7	-	-	CASSWTVFYEQYF	TGCGCCAGCAGCTGGACAGTCTTCTACGAGCAGTACTTC
TRBV28	TRBJ1-1	TRBD1	-	CASSFRGQITEAFF	TGTGCCAGCAGTTTTAGGGGGCAGATCACTGAAGCTTTCTTT
TRBV7-9	TRBJ1-2	-	-	CASSFGIRADGPSYGYTF	TGTGCCAGCAGCTTCGGAATCCGCGCTGACGGACCTTCCTATGGCTACACCTTC
TRBV28	TRBJ1-2	-	-	CASSLGPLSYTF	TGTGCCAGCAGTTTAGGTCCCCTGAGCTACACCTTC
TRBV7-3	TRBJ2-6	-	-	CASSPGVGANVLTF	TGTGCCAGCAGCCCAGGGGTTGGGGCCAACGTCCTGACTTTC
TRBV4-1	TRBJ1-1	-	-	CASSQVPGGEEF	TGCGCCAGCAGCCAGGTCCCGGGGGGCGAGGAATTT
TRBV10-1	TRBJ1-1	TRBD1	-	CASSRRRQGGTEAFF	TGCGCCAGCAGTCGGAGGAGGCAGGGGGGAACTGAAGCTTTCTTT
TRBV6-1	TRBJ2-5	-	-	CASSEWETQYF	TGTGCCAGCAGTGAATGGGAGACCCAGTACTTC
TRBV5-1	TRBJ2-5	TRBD2	-	CASSLETSFWGQETQYF	TGCGCCAGCAGCTTGGAGACTAGCTTTTGGGGTCAAGAGACCCAGTACTTC
TRBV6-6	TRBJ1-5	TRBD1	once	CASRPTGGSNQPQHF	TGTGCCAGCAGACCAACAGGGGGGAGCAATCAGCCCCAGCATTTT
TRBV9	TRBJ2-5	TRBD1	-	CASSAGTGGAQETQYF	TGTGCCAGCAGCGCCGGGACAGGGGGCGCACAAGAGACCCAGTACTTC
TRBV9	TRBJ1-1	-	few	CASSQGLPTEAFF	TGTGCCAGCAGCCAGGGACTGCCCACTGAAGCTTTCTTT
TRBV7-9	TRBJ2-3	-	-	CASSLVGTDTQYF	TGTGCCAGCAGCTTGGTGGGAACAGATACGCAGTATTTT
TRBV18	TRBJ1-2	-	few	CASSPNQANYGYTF	TGTGCCAGCTCACCGAACCAGGCTAACTATGGCTACACCTTC
TRBV7-9	TRBJ1-1	TRBD1	-	CASSLALGQGNTEAFF	TGTGCCAGCAGCTTAGCGCTAGGACAGGGGAACACTGAAGCTTTCTTT
TRBV6-6	TRBJ1-2	-	-	CASSYSLQGEGYTF	TGTGCCAGCAGTTACTCGCTACAGGGTGAAGGCTACACCTTC
TRBV25-1	TRBJ1-2	-	-	CASSPSLFWTAGWYGYTF	TGTGCCAGCAGTCCATCCCTATTCTGGACCGCGGGGTGGTATGGCTACACCTTC
TRBV5-6	TRBJ1-5	-	-	CASSQQASNQPQHF	TGTGCCAGCAGCCAACAGGCCAGCAATCAGCCCCAGCATTTT
TRBV21-1	TRBJ2-7	-	-	CASSKAHRGTGVESSYEQYF	TGTGCCAGCAGCAAAGCCCACCGGGGGACAGGGGTAGAAAGCTCCTACGAGCAGTACTTC
TRBV5-1	TRBJ1-1	TRBD1	-	CASSIRGEGGRDTEAFF	TGCGCCAGCAGCATTCGGGGAGAAGGGGGCAGGGACACTGAAGCTTTCTTT
TRBV29-1	TRBJ2-1	TRBD1	-	CSVDRGATPQFF	TGCAGCGTGGACAGGGGAGCCACCCCACAGTTCTTC
TRBV5-1	TRBJ2-3	TRBD2	-	CANSTGLALDTQYF	TGCGCCAACAGTACGGGACTAGCCTTAGATACGCAGTATTTT
TRBV5-4	TRBJ2-1	TRBD1	-	CASSFRQGYNEQFF	TGTGCCAGCAGCTTTAGACAGGGGTACAATGAGCAGTTCTTC
TRBV5-5	TRBJ2-7	-	-	CASSRGVVGYEQYF	TGTGCCAGCAGCCGCGGGGTGGTTGGGTACGAGCAGTACTTC
TRBV7-9	TRBJ1-2	TRBD1	-	CASSLWTGGLGYTF	TGTGCCAGCAGCTTATGGACAGGGGGCCTTGGCTACACCTTC
TRBV5-1	TRBJ2-7	-	few	CASSLLTGRAGEQYF	TGCGCCAGCAGCTTACTGACAGGACGCGCCGGCGAGCAGTACTTC
TRBV18	TRBJ2-7	-	-	CASSPGGVSYEQYF	TGTGCCAGCTCACCAGGGGGAGTTTCCTACGAGCAGTACTTC
TRBV5-6	TRBJ2-7	TRBD2	-	CASSLYGLASLKYF	TGTGCCAGCAGCTTATACGGACTAGCGTCTCTGAAGTACTTC
TRBV5-1	TRBJ2-3	-	-	CASSVGSTDTQYF	TGCGCCAGCAGCGTGGGTAGCACAGATACGCAGTATTTT
TRBV6-5	TRBJ2-7	TRBD1	-	CASSYSNRGSYEQYF	TGTGCCAGCAGTTACTCGAACAGGGGCTCCTACGAGCAGTACTTC
TRBV28	TRBJ2-5	-	-	CASSPPVQETQYF	TGTGCCAGCAGTCCACCCGTCCAAGAGACCCAGTACTTC
TRBV7-9	TRBJ2-5	TRBD1	-	CASSPTTGPQETQYF	TGTGCCAGCAGCCCCACGACAGGGCCCCAAGAGACCCAGTACTTC
TRBV5-1	TRBJ1-1	TRBD1	-	CASSTGQGGGTEAFF	TGCGCCAGCAGTACCGGACAGGGGGGAGGGACTGAAGCTTTCTTT
TRBV5-1	TRBJ1-1	-	-	CASRPAGPMNTEAFF	TGCGCCAGCAGACCTGCCGGGCCAATGAACACTGAAGCTTTCTTT
TRBV27	TRBJ2-3	TRBD2	-	CASSLRGLAGISDTQYF	TGTGCCAGCAGTTTAAGGGGGCTAGCGGGGATCTCAGATACGCAGTATTTT
TRBV19	TRBJ1-3	TRBD1	once	CASSIRQGLSGNTIYF	TGTGCCAGTAGTATACGACAGGGCCTCTCTGGAAACACCATATATTTT
TRBV28	TRBJ2-1	TRBD2	-	CASSLAGGPVNEQFF	TGTGCCAGCAGTTTGGCGGGAGGGCCTGTGAATGAGCAGTTCTTC
TRBV5-6	TRBJ2-1	-	-	CASSLVVGEYNEQFF	TGTGCCAGCAGCTTGGTGGTTGGGGAGTACAATGAGCAGTTCTTC
TRBV10-1	TRBJ2-5	TRBD2	-	CASSELAGSQETQYF	TGCGCCAGCAGTGAGCTAGCGGGGTCTCAAGAGACCCAGTACTTC
TRBV28	TRBJ2-2	TRBD1	-	CVVQGAAGELFF	TGTGTCGTACAGGGGGCGGCCGGGGAGCTGTTTTTT
TRBV7-3	TRBJ1-2	-	-	CASSLVGGTGYTF	TGTGCCAGCAGCTTAGTAGGAGGGACTGGCTACACCTTC
TRBV19	TRBJ2-7	-	-	CASSIRPPYEQYF	TGTGCCAGTAGTATCAGGCCGCCATACGAGCAGTACTTC
TRBV5-5	TRBJ1-5	-	few	CASNTGYSNQPQHF	TGTGCCAGCAACACAGGTTATAGCAATCAGCCCCAGCATTTT
TRBV6-5	TRBJ2-7	-	-	CASRGEVYEQYF	TGTGCCAGCAGAGGTGAGGTCTACGAGCAGTACTTC
TRBV4-2	TRBJ1-2	TRBD1	-	CASSPPGTASYGHTF	TGTGCCAGCAGCCCGCCCGGGACAGCTTCCTATGGCCACACCTTC
TRBV7-9	TRBJ2-3	-	-	CASVWGGKGTTDTQYF	TGTGCCAGCGTTTGGGGCGGAAAGGGGACCACAGATACGCAGTATTTT
TRBV28	TRBJ2-1	TRBD2	few	CASSLIGSGRAGEQFF	TGTGCCAGCAGTTTAATAGGGAGCGGGAGGGCGGGTGAGCAGTTCTTC
TRBV19	TRBJ1-1	-	few	CASSITHTEAFF	TGTGCCAGTAGTATAACGCACACTGAAGCTTTCTTT
TRBV28	TRBJ2-7	TRBD1	-	CASGSDRGASYEQYF	TGTGCCAGCGGATCTGACAGGGGAGCCTCCTACGAGCAGTACTTC
TRBV7-3	TRBJ2-7	TRBD1	-	CASRIGGTASYEQYF	TGTGCCAGCAGGATAGGTGGGACAGCCTCCTACGAGCAGTACTTC
TRBV28	TRBJ2-1	TRBD2	-	CASSPALAGGHNEQFF	TGTGCCAGCAGTCCCGCACTAGCGGGAGGCCACAATGAGCAGTTCTTC
TRBV21-1	TRBJ2-4	-	-	CASSKENQGAKGIAKNIQYF	TGTGCCAGCAGCAAAGAGAACCAGGGGGCAAAGGGGATAGCCAAAAACATTCAGTACTTC
TRBV28	TRBJ1-3	-	many	CASSLPSSSGNTIYF	TGTGCCAGCAGTTTACCCAGTAGCTCTGGAAACACCATATATTTT
TRBV5-6	TRBJ2-7	-	-	CASSRRPGPTSYEQYF	TGTGCCAGCAGTCGTCGCCCAGGCCCGACCTCCTACGAGCAGTACTTC
TRBV5-1	TRBJ2-1	TRBD2	-	CASSFLGLAGGSEQFF	TGCGCCAGCAGCTTTCTCGGACTAGCGGGAGGTAGTGAGCAGTTCTTC
TRBV20-1	TRBJ2-7	-	-	CSARDLYEQYF	TGCAGTGCTAGAGATCTCTACGAGCAGTACTTC
TRBV25-1	TRBJ2-5	-	-	CASSTRGLPNLQETQYF	TGTGCCAGCTCCACTCGGGGACTCCCAAACTTGCAAGAGACCCAGTACTTC